In its sample, the clone carrying this T cell receptor (beta chain) was seen a few times. Its matching antigen is unknown. A multiplex PCR was run with 60 Vbeta primers and 13 Jbeta primers. The method was immunoSEQ multiplex PCR; TCRdb's version includes in-frame clones alone and lacks a portion of them. Of fewer than 45,000 clones listed, 60% to 75% are singletons. Germline lookup yields CDR1 DFQATT and CDR2 SNEGSKA (reference sequence). V was clipped by 3 bases and J by 3 bases, with 5 bases between them. CDR3 size: 11 residues. These data belong to a study of cytomegalovirus exposure and HLA in healthy donors. General study points: At a 0.05 false discovery rate, a later analysis found about 17,000 TCR beta sequences to be associated with HLA alleles. Based on reports, TCR beta sequences accurately predicted HLA-A and HLA-B alleles for most subjects.

This clonotype was sampled from a man between 40 and 49 years old in good health and CMV-seronegative. The sequenced sample consisted of PBMCs. The V and J genes are TRBV20-1 and TRBJ2-5; a weak D match, TRBD1 (5 bases). The CDR3, as DNA: TGCAGTGCTAGGACAGAAGAGACCCAGTACTTC. As protein: CSARTEETQYF.